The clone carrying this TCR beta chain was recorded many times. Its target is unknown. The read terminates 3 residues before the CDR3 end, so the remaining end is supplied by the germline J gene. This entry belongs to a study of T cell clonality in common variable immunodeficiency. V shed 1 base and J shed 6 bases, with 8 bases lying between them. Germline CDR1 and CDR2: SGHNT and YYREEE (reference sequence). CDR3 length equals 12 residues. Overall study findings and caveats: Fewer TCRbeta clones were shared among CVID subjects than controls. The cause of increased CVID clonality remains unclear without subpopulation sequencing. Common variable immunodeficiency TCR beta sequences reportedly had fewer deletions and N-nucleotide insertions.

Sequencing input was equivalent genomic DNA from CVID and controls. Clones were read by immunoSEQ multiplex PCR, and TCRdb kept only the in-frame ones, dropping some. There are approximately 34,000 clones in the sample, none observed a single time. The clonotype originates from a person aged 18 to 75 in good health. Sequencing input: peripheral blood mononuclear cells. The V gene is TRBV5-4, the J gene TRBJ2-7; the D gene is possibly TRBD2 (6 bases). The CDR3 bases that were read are TGTGCCAGCAGCTTGCGGGGGAGCGAG. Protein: CASSLRGSE. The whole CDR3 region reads CASSLRGSEQYF.